The present TCR beta chain was sequenced within a study of Graves' ophthalmopathy and Graves' hyperthyroidism. Trimming stripped 0 bases from V and 5 bases from J, with 20 bases between. The CDR3 covers 17 residues. Per germline, CDR1 SGHVS and CDR2 FQNEAQ. The table lists this clonotype with many counts. From RNA, the CDR3 regions of TCR beta chains were amplified and sequenced. HTBI primers were employed in first-round RT-PCR, then a second-round multiplex PCR followed. TCRdb itself ran the multiplex PCR reads through MiXCR, one entry per CDR3 protein. The sample has 360,000 or so distinct CDR3 sequences, 15% to 20% seen once; the top ten hold roughly 1.5%. The starting material, about 9.5 ml of fresh peripheral blood, provided the PBMCs.

The TCR was taken from a woman between 18 and 29 years old with Graves' ophthalmopathy. Sequencing was carried out using peripheral blood. The chain links TRBV7-8 to TRBJ2-7; no clear D gene. The CDR3 DNA follows: TGTGCCAGCAGCTTAGCTAGATGGTCGACCCCTAGGGACGAGCAGTACTTC. It encodes CASSLARWSTPRDEQYF.